This T cell receptor beta chain derives from a study of blood T cell repertoires in COVID-19. On the study more broadly: Both acute and convalescent COVID-19 samples were obtained from the United States, Italy and Spain. PBMCs, B-cell-depleted T cells, or T cells were the source of the cDNA or gDNA that made up the material.

This clone came up a few times. V was shortened by 3 bases and J by 4 bases, with 12 bases between the two germline ends. The CDR3 loop spans 14 amino acids. The germline gives CDR1 LNHDA, CDR2 SQIVND (reference sequence). Original methodology: Estimates of nucleated cell counts were drawn from the amplification of reference gene primers. TCRdb keeps only in-frame clones here, not all; method: immunoSEQ multiplex PCR. From that table come the V and J calls and clone size; the DNA was used to work out D and trimming. The top ten hold around 2.3% of the sample, which has some 60,000 clones, approximately 92% seen once.

Sequencing used peripheral blood. This sequence joins TRBV19 and TRBJ1-2; tentative D call: TRBD1 (5 bases). This clonotype was sampled from a man between 60 and 75 years old with acute or convalescent COVID-19. The CDR3 nucleotides read TGTGCCAGTAGTATGAACGGGGACTCCTATGGCTACACCTTC. Protein sequence: CASSMNGDSYGYTF.